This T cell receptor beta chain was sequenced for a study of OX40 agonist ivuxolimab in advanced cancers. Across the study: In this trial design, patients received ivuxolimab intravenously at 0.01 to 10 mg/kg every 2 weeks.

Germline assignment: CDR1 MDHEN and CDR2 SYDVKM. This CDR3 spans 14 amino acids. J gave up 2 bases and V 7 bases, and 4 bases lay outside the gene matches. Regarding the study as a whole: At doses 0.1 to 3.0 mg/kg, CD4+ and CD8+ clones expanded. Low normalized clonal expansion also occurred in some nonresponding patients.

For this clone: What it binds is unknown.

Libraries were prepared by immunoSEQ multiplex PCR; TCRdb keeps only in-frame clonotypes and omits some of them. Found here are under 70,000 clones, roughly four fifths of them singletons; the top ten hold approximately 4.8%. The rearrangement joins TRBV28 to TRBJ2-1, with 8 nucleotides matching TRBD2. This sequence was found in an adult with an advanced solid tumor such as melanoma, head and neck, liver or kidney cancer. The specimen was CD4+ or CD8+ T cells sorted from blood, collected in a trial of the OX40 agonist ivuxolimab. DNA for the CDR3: TGTGCCAGCACCGCGGGGGGACCCTACAATGAGCAGTTCTTC. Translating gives CASTAGGPYNEQFF. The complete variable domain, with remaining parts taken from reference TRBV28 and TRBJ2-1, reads DVKVTQSSRYLVKRTGEKVFLECVQDMDHENMFWYRQDPGLGLRLIYFSYDVKMKEKGDIPEGYSVSREKKERFSLILESASTNQTSMYLCASTAGGPYNEQFFGPGTRLTVL.